A selection of T cell receptor beta chains follows, all from one sample in a study of OX40 agonist ivuxolimab in advanced cancers. Clones were sequenced by immunoSEQ multiplex PCR, and TCRdb holds only the in-frame ones, with some missing. The repertoire holds 77,000 or so clones, with 92% as singletons. The sample consisted of CD4+ or CD8+ T cells sorted from blood, taken in a trial of the OX40 agonist ivuxolimab. These receptor sequences come from an adult with an advanced solid tumor such as melanoma, head and neck, liver or kidney cancer. Each CDR3 is given with its conserved first and last residue. A D gene is named only where the DNA matches it firmly. A clone size is listed for some rows: how often the clone was seen (once, few, many), or a class if it is expanded.

v_call: TRBV7-9
d_call: .
j_call: TRBJ2-7
clone_size: few
cdr3_nt: TGTGCCAGCAGCTTACCGGGCTCCTACGAGCAGTACTTC
cdr3_aa: CASSLPGSYEQYF

v_call: TRBV7-6
d_call: .
j_call: TRBJ2-1
clone_size: .
cdr3_nt: TGTGCCAGCAGCTTGACGTACGGGGGCTACAATGAGCAGTTCTTC
cdr3_aa: CASSLTYGGYNEQFF

v_call: TRBV28
d_call: .
j_call: TRBJ1-4
clone_size: .
cdr3_nt: TGTGCCAGCAGTTTTTTAGGGCATGAAAAACTGTTTTTT
cdr3_aa: CASSFLGHEKLFF

v_call: TRBV7-2
d_call: .
j_call: TRBJ2-7
clone_size: .
cdr3_nt: TGTGCCAGCAGCTCCGGGACTCCCCTCGAGCAGTACTTC
cdr3_aa: CASSSGTPLEQYF

v_call: TRBV4-1
d_call: .
j_call: TRBJ1-3
clone_size: .
cdr3_nt: TGCGCCAGCAGCCAGACAGTTACTGGAAACACCATATATTTT
cdr3_aa: CASSQTVTGNTIYF

v_call: TRBV11-2
d_call: .
j_call: TRBJ1-1
clone_size: .
cdr3_nt: TGTGCCAGCAGCTTAGCTGGCCCTGAAGCTTTCTTT
cdr3_aa: CASSLAGPEAFF

v_call: TRBV5-4
d_call: TRBD2
j_call: TRBJ2-1
clone_size: once
cdr3_nt: TGTGCCAGCAGCCATATAGCGGGGGGGAGGAATGAGCAGTTCTTC
cdr3_aa: CASSHIAGGRNEQFF

v_call: TRBV15
d_call: .
j_call: TRBJ1-2
clone_size: .
cdr3_nt: TGTGCCACCAGCAAAGAGGGGGTGACTCCTAACTATGGCTACACCTTC
cdr3_aa: CATSKEGVTPNYGYTF

v_call: TRBV4-1
d_call: .
j_call: TRBJ1-1
clone_size: .
cdr3_nt: TGCGCCAGCAGCCAAGAAAGGGAGACCACTGAAGCTTTCTTT
cdr3_aa: CASSQERETTEAFF

v_call: TRBV7-9
d_call: .
j_call: TRBJ2-7
clone_size: once
cdr3_nt: TGTGCCAGCAGCTTGCCGGGACACTCCTACGAGCAGTACTTC
cdr3_aa: CASSLPGHSYEQYF

v_call: TRBV6-5
d_call: .
j_call: TRBJ1-5
clone_size: .
cdr3_nt: TGTGCCAGCAGTACCGGGACCTCTAATCAGCCCCAGCATTTT
cdr3_aa: CASSTGTSNQPQHF

v_call: TRBV27
d_call: .
j_call: TRBJ2-7
clone_size: .
cdr3_nt: TGTGCCAGCAGTTTGATAGGGAGCGAGCAGTACTTC
cdr3_aa: CASSLIGSEQYF

v_call: TRBV27
d_call: TRBD1
j_call: TRBJ1-4
clone_size: .
cdr3_nt: TGTGCCAGCAGGACTAGGACAGGGAGGAGTGAAAAACTGTTTTTT
cdr3_aa: CASRTRTGRSEKLFF

v_call: TRBV7-6
d_call: .
j_call: TRBJ2-3
clone_size: .
cdr3_nt: TGTGCCAGCAGCTTAGGCGCAGATACGCAGTATTTT
cdr3_aa: CASSLGADTQYF

v_call: TRBV5-6
d_call: .
j_call: TRBJ1-1
clone_size: .
cdr3_nt: TGTGCCAGCAGCTATTGGGAGGAACAGGGCGGCACTGAAGCTTTCTTT
cdr3_aa: CASSYWEEQGGTEAFF

v_call: TRBV21-1
d_call: .
j_call: TRBJ2-7
clone_size: .
cdr3_nt: TGTGCCAGCAGCGCCGGAAGTGCAGGGTACCACGAGCAGTACTTC
cdr3_aa: CASSAGSAGYHEQYF

v_call: TRBV27
d_call: .
j_call: TRBJ2-7
clone_size: .
cdr3_nt: TGTGCCAGCAGTCCGCGATCCACCTCCGGGACGGAGACCTACGAGCAGTACTTC
cdr3_aa: CASSPRSTSGTETYEQYF

v_call: TRBV6-5
d_call: .
j_call: TRBJ1-2
clone_size: .
cdr3_nt: TGTGCCAGCAGTTACTCGGATGCCAACTATGGCTACACCTTC
cdr3_aa: CASSYSDANYGYTF

v_call: TRBV7-6
d_call: .
j_call: TRBJ2-7
clone_size: .
cdr3_nt: TGTGCCAGCAGCCTATCGGCGGATAAGAGCGAGCAGTACTTC
cdr3_aa: CASSLSADKSEQYF

v_call: TRBV4-1
d_call: .
j_call: TRBJ2-1
clone_size: .
cdr3_nt: TGCGCCAGCAGCGCCAATATTCATATGGGCAATGAGCAGTTCTTC
cdr3_aa: CASSANIHMGNEQFF

v_call: TRBV18
d_call: .
j_call: TRBJ1-2
clone_size: .
cdr3_nt: TGTGCCAGCTCCCCTACCACCGTCTGGACAAGGAACTATGGCTACACCTTC
cdr3_aa: CASSPTTVWTRNYGYTF

v_call: TRBV9
d_call: TRBD2
j_call: TRBJ2-7
clone_size: .
cdr3_nt: TGTGCCAGCAGCGAGGGGACTAGTTACGAGCAGTACTTC
cdr3_aa: CASSEGTSYEQYF

v_call: TRBV4-1
d_call: .
j_call: TRBJ2-4
clone_size: .
cdr3_nt: TGCGCCAGCAGCCTAAGGACAGAGGATCCCAAAAACATTCAGTACTTC
cdr3_aa: CASSLRTEDPKNIQYF

v_call: TRBV12-5
d_call: .
j_call: TRBJ1-1
clone_size: .
cdr3_nt: TGTGCTAGTGGTTTCGACACTGAAGCTTTCTTT
cdr3_aa: CASGFDTEAFF

v_call: TRBV19
d_call: .
j_call: TRBJ1-1
clone_size: .
cdr3_nt: TGTGCCAGTAGTATATGGGGGACTGAAGCTTTCTTT
cdr3_aa: CASSIWGTEAFF

v_call: TRBV27
d_call: .
j_call: TRBJ2-7
clone_size: .
cdr3_nt: TGTGCCAGCAGCTTAGGTGACGAGCAGTACTTC
cdr3_aa: CASSLGDEQYF

v_call: TRBV4-1
d_call: TRBD2
j_call: TRBJ2-1
clone_size: .
cdr3_nt: TGCGCCAGCAGCCAATCCAGCGGGGGGGCCATTGATGAGCAGTTCTTC
cdr3_aa: CASSQSSGGAIDEQFF

v_call: TRBV6-1
d_call: TRBD1
j_call: TRBJ1-6
clone_size: .
cdr3_nt: TGTGCCAGCAGTGAAACGACAGGGGTCAATTCACCCCTCCACTTT
cdr3_aa: CASSETTGVNSPLHF

v_call: TRBV5-1
d_call: .
j_call: TRBJ2-3
clone_size: .
cdr3_nt: TGCGCCAGCAGCTTGGCATTACTTTCAGATACGCAGTATTTT
cdr3_aa: CASSLALLSDTQYF

v_call: TRBV5-4
d_call: .
j_call: TRBJ1-2
clone_size: .
cdr3_nt: TGTGCCAGCAGTTACTCAAGTGGGTTGGGGGGCTATGGCTACACCTTC
cdr3_aa: CASSYSSGLGGYGYTF

v_call: TRBV13
d_call: TRBD2
j_call: TRBJ2-1
clone_size: .
cdr3_nt: TGTGCCAGCAGCTCGGGACTAGCGGGGAATGAGCAGTTCTTC
cdr3_aa: CASSSGLAGNEQFF

v_call: TRBV6-5
d_call: .
j_call: TRBJ1-1
clone_size: once
cdr3_nt: TGTGCCAGCAGTTACTCGTTTTCGGGGACTGAAGCTTTCTTT
cdr3_aa: CASSYSFSGTEAFF

v_call: TRBV7-2
d_call: .
j_call: TRBJ2-1
clone_size: .
cdr3_nt: TGTGCCAGCAGCTTAGATGTTGATCCAGCGCTTTACAATGAGCAGTTCTTC
cdr3_aa: CASSLDVDPALYNEQFF

v_call: TRBV4-2
d_call: .
j_call: TRBJ1-1
clone_size: few
cdr3_nt: TGTGCCAGCAGCCAAGGAGAGGGGAACACTGAAGCTTTCTTT
cdr3_aa: CASSQGEGNTEAFF